One and the same sample provided the 5 T cell receptor beta chains below, sequenced in a study of T cells in Graves' hyperthyroidism and ophthalmopathy. Researchers amplified the TCR beta CDR3 regions from RNA transcripts. First-round RT-PCR targeting the TCR CDR3 was performed with the HTBI primer set. Each CDR3 protein gets one entry after TCRdb re-called the multiplex PCR reads with MiXCR. Here the sample spans about 250,000 distinct CDR3 sequences, around 26% being singletons. The sample was blood. All receptors derive from a woman aged 40-49 years with Graves' ophthalmopathy.

Ten or more counts support this clonotype. The chain links TRBV28 to TRBJ2-7, with D possibly TRBD1 on 6 matching bases. This CDR3 has 14 residues. V dropped 5 bases and J dropped 0 bases, with 11 bases sitting between them. Germline-derived CDR1 and CDR2 are MDHEN and SYDVKM. The CDR3: CASSPATGSYEQYF. Written as DNA, the CDR3 is TGTGCCAGCAGTCCGGCGACAGGCTCCTACGAGCAGTACTTC.

This clonotype was seen ten or more times. The CDR3 here is CASSIPTGTQETQYF. The CDR3 DNA sequence: TGTGCCAGTAGTATCCCAACAGGAACCCAAGAGACCCAGTACTTC. The chain combines TRBV19 with TRBJ2-5, with a weak D call TRBD1 (5 bases). Trimming took 3 bases from V and 1 from J, leaving 12 bases between them. In germline, CDR1 is LNHDA, CDR2 SQIVND (reference sequence). This CDR3 has 15 amino acids. Drawing the rest from reference TRBV19 and TRBJ2-5, the complete variable domain is DGGITQSPKYLFRKEGQNVTLSCEQNLNHDAMYWYRQDPGQGLRLIYYSQIVNDFQKGDIAEGYSVSREKKESFPLTVTSAQKNPTAFYLCASSIPTGTQETQYFGPGTRLLVL.

A single count supports this clonotype. V and J are TRBV5-1 and TRBJ2-7, with 7 positions matching TRBD1. Germline trimming cut 4 bases from V and 1 base from J; bases unmatched to any gene: 11. CDR1 and CDR2 (germline): SGHRS, YFSETQ. CDR3 size: 16 residues. The chain's CDR3 is CASSLQPQGPSYEQYF. As DNA, the CDR3 is TGCGCCAGCAGCCTCCAACCACAGGGGCCGTCCTACGAGCAGTACTTC.

This clonotype was detected many times. The chain uses TRBV19 and TRBJ2-7; D is ambiguous. Germline CDR1 reads LNHDA; CDR2 reads SQIVND (reference sequence). The CDR3 is made up of 13 amino acids. Trimming pared 3 bases from V and 2 bases from J, leaving 8 bases between. This CDR3 is CASSIAETYEQYF. The CDR3 DNA reads TGTGCCAGTAGTATCGCAGAAACCTACGAGCAGTACTTC.

The sample holds many counts of this clonotype. The chain is built from TRBV20-1 and TRBJ1-5; D might be TRBD1 (5 bases). Germline CDR1 DFQATT, CDR2 SNEGSKA (reference sequence). Between the trimmed V and J ends, which lost 5 bases and 1 base, there was a span of 9 bases. The CDR3 has 13 amino acids. CDR3 bases: TGCAGTGCTGGCGGGGGGAGCAATCAGCCCCAGCATTTT. This gives the protein CSAGGGSNQPQHF.